The 5 T cell receptor beta chains below were found in one sample sequenced in a study of control samples from healthy donors and cancer patients (dated by TCRdb to 2020 to 2021). Library construction relied on the immunoSEQ multiplex PCR assay. This is the immuneACCESS table as TCRdb keeps it, with only in-frame sequences that have V and J called. A part of the clones is gone; compared with another copy, unresolved V genes explain less than half, and the rest is unexplained. Here the sample has approximately 94,000 clones; approximately 86% occur a single time. Of the sample, over 0.95% falls within the top ten clones. Source material: blood. The origin of the receptors is a woman aged 45-60 years in good health.

J is TRBJ2-7 and V is TRBV6-5; D unclear. The V gene's germline CDR1 is MNHEY and CDR2 SVGAGI. There are 13 residues in the CDR3. Trimming removed 10 bases from V and 2 bases from J, with 15 bases in between. CDR3 bases: TGTGCCACCTCAAGTCGGAATGCCTACGAGCAGTACTTC. Amino acid sequence: CATSSRNAYEQYF.

This sequence joins TRBV12-5 and TRBJ1-1; 9 bases map to TRBD1. V gave up 7 bases and J gave up 4 bases; unmatched junction bases: 16. This CDR3 is 17 amino acids long. Per the germline V gene, CDR1 is LGHNT and CDR2 is FRNRAP. CDR3 region: CASAYPPGQGWATEAFF. The CDR3 DNA is TGTGCTAGTGCCTACCCTCCGGGACAGGGATGGGCCACTGAAGCTTTCTTT.

This clone was seen just once. V gene TRBV9 combines with J gene TRBJ2-2; 9 bases agree with TRBD1. V lost 3 bases and J lost 7; bases outside the gene matches: 10. CDR1 and CDR2 (germline): SGDLS, YYNGEE. CDR3 length: 16 residues. CDR3 DNA: TGTGCCAGCAGCGCAGGAGACAGGGGGTTGGGCGGGGAGCTGTTTTTT. Amino acids: CASSAGDRGLGGELFF. Full variable domain (outside the CDR3, taken from reference TRBV9 and TRBJ2-2): DSGVTQTPKHLITATGQRVTLRCSPRSGDLSVYWYQQSLDQGLQFLIQYYNGEERAKGNILERFSAQQFPDLHSELNLSSLELGDSALYFCASSAGDRGLGGELFFGEGSRLTVL.

The chain is built from TRBV7-2 and TRBJ2-7, with 8 bases identical to TRBD1. J lost 0 bases, V lost 4 bases, and 5 bases had no gene match. Germline CDR1 is SGHTA and CDR2 is FQGNSA. CDR3 length: 15 residues. The CDR3 loop is CASSSSTGDSYEQYF. The CDR3 DNA is TGTGCCAGCAGCTCCTCGACAGGGGACTCCTACGAGCAGTACTTC.

The count of this clone is one. This chain uses TRBV13 with TRBJ1-3; possibly TRBD1 for D (5 bases). This CDR3 is 14 amino acids long. Germline values: CDR1 PRHDT, CDR2 FYEKMQ (reference sequence). Trimming removed 1 base at V and 2 bases at J, with 6 bases between. Here the CDR3 DNA reads TGTGCCAGCAGCTTAGAGGGGACTGGAAACACCATATATTTT. Translation gives CASSLEGTGNTIYF.